This T cell receptor beta chain was retrieved from a study of T cell repertoires in cytomegalovirus infection. TCRdb re-derived calls from the reads in MiXCR, one entry per CDR3 protein. The top ten hold 55% to 60% of the sample, which has approximately 220,000 distinct CDR3 sequences, 38% seen once. To note about this clonotype: Its antigen is not known.

Here the sequenced sample was CD8+ T cells from cultured PBMCs, taken from culture after CMV antigen stimulation. This TCR came from a human donor in good health (CMV status not recorded). Some clones in this sample may be carry-over from other donors' samples.

CDR3 region: CASSLSSPKDYNEQFF. DNA of the CDR3: TGTGCCAGCAGCTTAAGTTCACCCAAGGACTACAATGAGCAGTTCTTC. The V gene is TRBV9, the J gene TRBJ2-1; no clear D gene. CDR3 length equals 16 residues. Germline V gene lookup returns CDR1 SGDLS and CDR2 YYNGEE. V lost 4 bases and J lost 3, with 17 bases in between.